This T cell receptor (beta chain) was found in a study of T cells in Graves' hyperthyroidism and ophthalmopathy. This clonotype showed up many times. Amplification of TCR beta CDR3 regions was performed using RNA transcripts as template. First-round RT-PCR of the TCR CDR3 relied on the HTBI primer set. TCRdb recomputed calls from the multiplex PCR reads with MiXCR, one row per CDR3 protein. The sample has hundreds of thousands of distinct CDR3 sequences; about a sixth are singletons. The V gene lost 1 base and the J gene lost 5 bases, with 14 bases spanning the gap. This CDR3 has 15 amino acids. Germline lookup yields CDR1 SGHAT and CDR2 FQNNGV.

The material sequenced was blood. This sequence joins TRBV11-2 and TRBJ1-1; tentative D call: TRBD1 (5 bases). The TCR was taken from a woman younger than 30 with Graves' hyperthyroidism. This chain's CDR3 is CASSLVSPRETEAFF. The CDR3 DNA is TGTGCCAGCAGCTTAGTGAGTCCCAGGGAGACTGAAGCTTTCTTT.